One sample yielded the 7 T cell receptor beta chains listed below, sequenced in a study of cytomegalovirus exposure and HLA in healthy donors (dated by TCRdb to about 2017). The library came from the immunoSEQ multiplex PCR assay. For the multiplex PCR, a mixture combining 60 forward primers for TCR Vbeta segments and 13 reverse primers for TCR Jbeta segments was used. This is the immuneACCESS table as TCRdb keeps it, with only in-frame sequences that have V and J called. A part of the clones is gone; compared with another copy, unresolved V genes explain less than half, and the rest is unexplained. The sample has about 140,000 clones on record, about 70% of them singletons. Around 3.6% of the sample is taken by the ten largest. Sequenced sample: PBMCs. Receptor source: a man aged 18 to 30 in good health and CMV-seronegative.

Only a few counts were recorded for this clone. This same CDR3 is encoded by further DNA sequences in the sample. The J gene is TRBJ2-7, the V gene TRBV5-1; TRBD1 is a possible D gene (6 bases). CDR1 and CDR2 (germline): SGHRS, YFSETQ. The ends were cut back, 0 bases at V and 4 bases at J, with 8 bases in the middle. The CDR3 spans 13 residues. CDR3 sequence: CASSLVDSYEQYF. The CDR3 nucleotides read TGCGCCAGCAGCTTGGTGGACAGTTACGAGCAGTACTTC.

Worth noting for this clone: No conserved phenylalanine or tryptophan ends this CDR3, so it is likely a read error. The chain joins TRBV7-2 to TRBJ2-3; 10 nucleotides agree with TRBD1. With 5 bases clipped from V and 2 bases from J, the junction kept 7 bases outside the gene matches. The CDR3 loop spans 16 amino acids. CDR1 is SGHTA and CDR2 is FQGNSA in the germline V gene. The CDR3, as DNA: TGTGCCAGCAGCCCGCAGGGACAGGGGTACACAGATACGCAGTATGTT. Its protein product is CASSPQGQGYTDTQYV.

This clone was detected only a few times. V is TRBV27 and J is TRBJ2-2, with 10 nucleotides matching TRBD1. The CDR3 covers 18 residues. J gave up 4 bases and V 3 bases, and 11 bases lay outside the gene matches. Germline V gene sequence: CDR1 MNHEY, CDR2 SMNVEV (reference sequence). The CDR3 DNA sequence: TGTGCCAGCAGTTTCCGGTTCGGGACAGGGGCTCGCACCGGGGAGCTGTTTTTT. Its protein product is CASSFRFGTGARTGELFF.

The chain joins TRBV4-1 to TRBJ2-1, with 10 bases identical to TRBD2. Germline CDR1 MGHRA, CDR2 YSYEKL. The V gene end was trimmed by 1 base and the J gene end by 8 bases; junction bases not matched to a gene: 8. This CDR3 contains 16 residues. The DNA of the CDR3 is TGCGCCAGCAGCCAAGCATCTAGCGGGAGTACCCATGAGCAGTTCTTC. Translation gives CASSQASSGSTHEQFF.

The V call is TRBV7-9, the J call TRBJ2-1; D is unresolved. The length of the CDR3 is 12 residues. The V end lost 3 bases, the J end lost 8 bases, and 8 bases lay between the germline ends. Per the germline V gene, CDR1 is SEHNR and CDR2 is FQNEAQ (reference sequence). CDR3 region: CASSFIGDEQFF. The CDR3 DNA follows: TGTGCCAGCAGCTTCATAGGAGATGAGCAGTTCTTC.

The V and J genes are TRBV10-1 and TRBJ2-3; 8 bases map to TRBD2. After removal of 6 bases from V and 4 bases from J, the junction contained 3 bases not matched to a gene. Germline V gives CDR1 WNHNN, CDR2 SYGVQD (reference sequence). This CDR3 comprises 13 residues. The CDR3 spells CASSGGASDTQYF. As DNA, the CDR3 is TGCGCCAGCAGCGGGGGGGCCTCAGATACGCAGTATTTT.

This chain uses TRBV6-1 with TRBJ2-3; D is ambiguous. Looked up from germline, CDR1 is MNHNS and CDR2 is SASEGT. The CDR3 is made up of 16 amino acids. Deletions cut 0 bases from V and 0 bases from J, with 10 bases between. As DNA, the CDR3 is TGTGCCAGCAGTGAAGCGCTTGGAGTAAGCACAGATACGCAGTATTTT. Translation gives CASSEALGVSTDTQYF.